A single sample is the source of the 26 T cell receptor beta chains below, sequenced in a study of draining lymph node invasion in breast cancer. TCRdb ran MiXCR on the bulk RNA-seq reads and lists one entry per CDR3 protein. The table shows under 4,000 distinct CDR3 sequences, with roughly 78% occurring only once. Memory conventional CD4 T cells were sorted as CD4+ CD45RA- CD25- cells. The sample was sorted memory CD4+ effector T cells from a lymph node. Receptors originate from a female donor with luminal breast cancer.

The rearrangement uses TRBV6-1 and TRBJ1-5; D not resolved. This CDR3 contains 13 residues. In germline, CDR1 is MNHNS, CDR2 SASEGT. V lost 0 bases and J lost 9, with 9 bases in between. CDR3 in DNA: TGTGCCAGCAGTGAAGCGCTGCGAGGGCCCCAGCATTTT. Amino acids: CASSEALRGPQHF.

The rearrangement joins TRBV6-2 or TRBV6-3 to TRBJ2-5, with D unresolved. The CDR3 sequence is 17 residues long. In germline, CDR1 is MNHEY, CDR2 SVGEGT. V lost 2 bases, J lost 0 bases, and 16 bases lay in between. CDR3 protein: CASSYDGRARYQETQYF. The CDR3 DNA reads TGTGCCAGCAGTTACGACGGCCGCGCACGGTACCAAGAGACCCAGTACTTC.

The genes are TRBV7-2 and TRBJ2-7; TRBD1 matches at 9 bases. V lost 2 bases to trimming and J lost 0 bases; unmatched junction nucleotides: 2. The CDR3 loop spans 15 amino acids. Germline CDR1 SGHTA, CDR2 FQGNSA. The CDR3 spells CASSLRGQGSYEQYF. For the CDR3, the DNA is TGTGCCAGCAGCTTAAGGGGACAGGGCTCCTACGAGCAGTACTTC.

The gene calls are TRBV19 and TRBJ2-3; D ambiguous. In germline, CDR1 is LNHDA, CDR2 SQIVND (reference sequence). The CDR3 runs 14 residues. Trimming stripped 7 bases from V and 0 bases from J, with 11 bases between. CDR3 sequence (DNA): TGTGCCAGTACAGAGCAGATTAGCACAGATACGCAGTATTTT. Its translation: CASTEQISTDTQYF.

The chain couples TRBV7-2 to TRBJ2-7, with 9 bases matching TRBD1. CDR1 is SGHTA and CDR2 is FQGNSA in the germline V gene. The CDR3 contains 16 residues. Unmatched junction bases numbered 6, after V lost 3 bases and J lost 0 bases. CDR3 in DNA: TGTGCCAGCAGCTTGACACAGGGGGCGACCTCCTACGAGCAGTACTTC. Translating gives CASSLTQGATSYEQYF.

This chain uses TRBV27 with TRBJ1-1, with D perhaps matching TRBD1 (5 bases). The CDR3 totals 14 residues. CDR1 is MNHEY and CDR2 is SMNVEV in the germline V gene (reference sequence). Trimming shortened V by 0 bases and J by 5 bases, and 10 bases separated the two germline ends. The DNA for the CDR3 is TGTGCCAGCAGTTTATCTCCAGGGAATACTGAAGCTTTCTTT. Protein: CASSLSPGNTEAFF.

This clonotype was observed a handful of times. The CDR3 region is CASSLGPGGAINYGYTF. The CDR3 DNA is TGCGCCAGCAGCTTGGGGCCGGGGGGGGCGATTAACTATGGCTACACCTTC. V gene TRBV5-1 combines with J gene TRBJ1-2; D may be TRBD1 (6 bases). Germline CDR1 reads SGHRS; CDR2 reads YFSETQ. The length of the CDR3 is 17 residues. Trimming cost V 0 bases and J 1 base, with 16 bases left between them.

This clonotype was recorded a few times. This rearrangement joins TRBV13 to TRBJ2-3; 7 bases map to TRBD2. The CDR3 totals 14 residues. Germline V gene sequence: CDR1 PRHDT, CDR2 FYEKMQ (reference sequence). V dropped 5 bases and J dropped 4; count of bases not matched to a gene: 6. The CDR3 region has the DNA TGTGCCAGCAGCCGAGCGGGACTGGCAGATACGCAGTATTTT. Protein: CASSRAGLADTQYF.

The CDR3 is CASSQKEGRGNTIYF. The CDR3 coding sequence is TGCGCCAGCAGCCAGAAGGAGGGTCGGGGGAACACCATATATTTT. The V call is TRBV4-3, the J call TRBJ1-3; weak D call: TRBD1 (5 bases). There are 15 residues in the CDR3. V was shortened by 3 bases and J by 7 bases, with 16 bases between the two germline ends. Germline values: CDR1 LGHNA, CDR2 YSLEER.

CDR3: CASSPPSGANVLTF. The CDR3 coding sequence is TGTGCCAGCAGTCCTCCTTCTGGGGCCAACGTCCTGACTTTC. V usage is TRBV12-3 or TRBV12-4 and J usage is TRBJ2-6; D call uncertain. CDR3 length: 14 amino acids. Trimming removed 5 bases at V and 1 base at J, with 6 bases between.

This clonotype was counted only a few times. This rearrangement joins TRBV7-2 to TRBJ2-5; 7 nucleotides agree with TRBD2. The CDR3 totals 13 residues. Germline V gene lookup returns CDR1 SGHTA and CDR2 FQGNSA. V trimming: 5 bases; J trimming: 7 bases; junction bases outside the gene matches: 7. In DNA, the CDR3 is TGTGCCAGCAGCCGGGACTATTCTGGGACCCAGTACTTC. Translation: CASSRDYSGTQYF.

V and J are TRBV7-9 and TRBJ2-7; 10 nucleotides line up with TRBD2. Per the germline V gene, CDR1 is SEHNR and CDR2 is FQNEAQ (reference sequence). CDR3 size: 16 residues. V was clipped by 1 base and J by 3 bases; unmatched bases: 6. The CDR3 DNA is TGTGCCAGCAGCTTAGGAGCGGGAGGGGTGATCTACGAGCAGTACTTC. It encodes CASSLGAGGVIYEQYF.

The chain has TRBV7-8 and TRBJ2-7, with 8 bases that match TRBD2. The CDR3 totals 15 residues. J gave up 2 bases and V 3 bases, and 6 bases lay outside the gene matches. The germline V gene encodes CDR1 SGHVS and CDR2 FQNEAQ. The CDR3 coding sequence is TGTGCCAGCAGCTTCCGCGGGACTAGGACCTACGAGCAGTACTTC. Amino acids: CASSFRGTRTYEQYF.

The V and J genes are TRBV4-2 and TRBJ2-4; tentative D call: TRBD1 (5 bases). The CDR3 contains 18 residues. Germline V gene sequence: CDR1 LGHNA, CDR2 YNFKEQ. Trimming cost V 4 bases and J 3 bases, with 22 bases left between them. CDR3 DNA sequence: TGTGCCAGCAGCCCTTACCCGACAGAAATCTCCCACAAAAACATTCAGTACTTC. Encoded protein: CASSPYPTEISHKNIQYF.

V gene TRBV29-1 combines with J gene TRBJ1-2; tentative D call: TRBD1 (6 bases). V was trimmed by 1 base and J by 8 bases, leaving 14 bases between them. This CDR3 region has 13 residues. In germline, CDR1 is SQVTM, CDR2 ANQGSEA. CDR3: CSVEGTQGIGYTF. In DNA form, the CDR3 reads TGCAGCGTTGAAGGGACCCAGGGGATCGGCTACACCTTC.

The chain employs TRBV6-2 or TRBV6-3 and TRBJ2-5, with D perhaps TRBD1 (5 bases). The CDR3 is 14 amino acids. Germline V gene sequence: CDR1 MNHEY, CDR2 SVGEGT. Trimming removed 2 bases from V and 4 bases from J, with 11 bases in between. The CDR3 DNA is TGTGCCAGCAGTTACCCAGCAGGGCGAGAGACCCAGTACTTC. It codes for CASSYPAGRETQYF.

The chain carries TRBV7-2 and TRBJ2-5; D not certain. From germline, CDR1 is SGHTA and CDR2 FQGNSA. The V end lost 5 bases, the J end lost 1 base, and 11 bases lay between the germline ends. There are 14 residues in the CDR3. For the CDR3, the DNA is TGTGCCAGCAGCCCCACGCGTGCCCAAGAGACCCAGTACTTC. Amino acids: CASSPTRAQETQYF. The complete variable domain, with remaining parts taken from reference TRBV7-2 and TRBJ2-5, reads GAGVSQSPSNKVTEKGKDVELRCDPISGHTALYWYRQSLGQGLEFLIYFQGNSAPDKSGLPSDRFSAERTGGSVSTLTIQRTQQEDSAVYLCASSPTRAQETQYFGPGTRLLVL.

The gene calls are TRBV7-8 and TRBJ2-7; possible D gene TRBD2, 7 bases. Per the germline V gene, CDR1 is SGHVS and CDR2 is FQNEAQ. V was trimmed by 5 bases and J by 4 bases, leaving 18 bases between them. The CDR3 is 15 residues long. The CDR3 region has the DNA TGTGCCAGCAGCAGAGAGGGGGGAGGGCCGTACGAGCAGTACTTC. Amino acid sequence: CASSREGGGPYEQYF. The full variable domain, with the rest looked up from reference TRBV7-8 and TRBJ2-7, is GAGVSQSPRYKVAKRGQDVALRCDPISGHVSLFWYQQALGQGPEFLTYFQNEAQLDKSGLPSDRFFAERPEGSVSTLKIQRTQQEDSAVYLCASSREGGGPYEQYFGPGTRLTVT.

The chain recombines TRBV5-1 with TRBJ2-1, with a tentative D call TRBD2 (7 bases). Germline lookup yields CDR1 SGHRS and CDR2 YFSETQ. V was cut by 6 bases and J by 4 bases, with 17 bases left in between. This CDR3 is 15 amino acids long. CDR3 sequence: CASKVSGGTYNEQFF. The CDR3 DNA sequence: TGCGCCAGCAAGGTGTCGGGGGGCACGTACAATGAGCAGTTCTTC.

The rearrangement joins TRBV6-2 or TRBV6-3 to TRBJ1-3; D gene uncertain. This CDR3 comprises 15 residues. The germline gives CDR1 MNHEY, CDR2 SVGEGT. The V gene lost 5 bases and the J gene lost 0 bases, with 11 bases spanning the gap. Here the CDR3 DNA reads TGTGCCAGCAGTCCGAACAGAGCCTCTGGAAACACCATATATTTT. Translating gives CASSPNRASGNTIYF.

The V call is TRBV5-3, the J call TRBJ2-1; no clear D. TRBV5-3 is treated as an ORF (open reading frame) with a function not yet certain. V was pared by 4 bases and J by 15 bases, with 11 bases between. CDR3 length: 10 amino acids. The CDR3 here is CARSRNGRFF. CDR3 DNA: TGTGCCAGAAGCCGTAACGGGCGGTTCTTC.

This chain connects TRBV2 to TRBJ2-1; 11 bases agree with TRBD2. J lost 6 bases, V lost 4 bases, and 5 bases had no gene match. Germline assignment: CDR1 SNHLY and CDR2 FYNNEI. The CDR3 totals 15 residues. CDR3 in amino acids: CASSALAGGVNEQFF. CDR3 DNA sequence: TGTGCCAGCAGTGCCCTAGCGGGGGGAGTCAATGAGCAGTTCTTC. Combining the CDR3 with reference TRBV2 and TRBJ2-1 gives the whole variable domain EPEVTQTPSHQVTQMGQEVILRCVPISNHLYFYWYRQILGQKVEFLVSFYNNEISEKSEIFDDQFSVERPDGSNFTLKIRSTKLEDSAMYFCASSALAGGVNEQFFGPGTRLTVL.

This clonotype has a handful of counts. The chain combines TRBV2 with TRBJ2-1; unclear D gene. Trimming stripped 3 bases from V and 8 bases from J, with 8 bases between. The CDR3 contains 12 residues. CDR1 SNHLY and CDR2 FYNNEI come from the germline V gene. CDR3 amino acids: CASSESNHEQFF. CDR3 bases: TGTGCCAGCAGTGAGTCTAACCATGAGCAGTTCTTC.

CDR3 sequence: CSVGALDNEQFF. The CDR3 region has the DNA TGCAGCGTTGGGGCTCTTGACAATGAGCAGTTCTTC. The chain recombines TRBV29-1 with TRBJ2-1; unclear D gene. CDR3 length equals 12 residues. CDR1 and CDR2 from the germline V gene are SQVTM and ANQGSEA. V lost 4 bases, J lost 5 bases, and 9 bases lay in between.

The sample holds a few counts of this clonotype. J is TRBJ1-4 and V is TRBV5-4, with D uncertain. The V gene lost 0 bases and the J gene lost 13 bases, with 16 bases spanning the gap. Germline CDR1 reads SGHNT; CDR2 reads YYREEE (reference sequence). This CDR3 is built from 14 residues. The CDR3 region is CASSLASDAGGLFF. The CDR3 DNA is TGTGCCAGCAGCTTGGCATCCGACGCAGGAGGACTGTTTTTT.

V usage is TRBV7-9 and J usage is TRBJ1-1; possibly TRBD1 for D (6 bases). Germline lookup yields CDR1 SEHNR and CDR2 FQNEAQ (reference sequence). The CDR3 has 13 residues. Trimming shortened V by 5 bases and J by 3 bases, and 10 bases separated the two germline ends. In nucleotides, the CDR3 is TGTGCCAGCAGCCTCAGACAGGACACTGAAGCTTTCTTT. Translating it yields CASSLRQDTEAFF.